The 3 T cell receptor beta chains below were found in one sample sequenced in a study of blood T cell repertoires in COVID-19. This table comes from immunoSEQ multiplex PCR, and its TCRdb copy is limited to in-frame clones, with some not included. The sample contains under 30,000 clones, 89% of which appear only once. Sequencing input: peripheral blood. The receptors shown here come from a human donor in a cohort sampled during active COVID-19.

The rearrangement uses TRBV9 and TRBJ2-1, with D maybe TRBD1 (6 bases). V lost 0 bases to trimming and J lost 4 bases, with 17 bases between them. Germline V CDR1 and CDR2: SGDLS, YYNGEE. The CDR3 loop spans 17 amino acids. The CDR3 is CASSVDSGQKLYNEQFF. The CDR3 DNA follows: TGTGCCAGCAGCGTAGATTCTGGACAGAAACTATACAATGAGCAGTTCTTC.

The gene calls are TRBV5-1 and TRBJ2-7, with 8 bases identical to TRBD2. The CDR3 covers 13 residues. V lost 3 bases to trimming and J lost 5 bases; unmatched junction nucleotides: 4. Germline V gene lookup returns CDR1 SGHRS and CDR2 YFSETQ. The CDR3 spells CASSSGGAHEQYF. The CDR3 DNA sequence: TGCGCCAGCAGCTCCGGGGGGGCGCACGAGCAGTACTTC.

J is TRBJ1-4 and V is TRBV19; a weak D match, TRBD1 (5 bases). CDR1 LNHDA and CDR2 SQIVND come from the germline V gene (reference sequence). V shed 6 bases and J shed 7 bases, with 12 bases lying between them. CDR3 length: 13 amino acids. In DNA, the CDR3 is TGTGCCAGTAGGGGGGGACGCGGTGAAAAACTGTTTTTT. This sequence encodes CASRGGRGEKLFF.